This T cell receptor beta chain came from a study of cytomegalovirus exposure and HLA in healthy donors. Note on this clone: Its antigen is unknown.

Study conclusions and caveats: Reported performance of the classifier showed diagnosis of cytomegalovirus status with high specificity and sensitivity.

Sequenced by immunoSEQ multiplex PCR; TCRdb stores in-frame clones only, minus some. Among 100,000 to 150,000 clones, around nine tenths were seen once, and the ten largest hold approximately 2%. This TCR came from a woman in her late teens or twenties in good health and CMV-seronegative. Sample: PBMCs.

Here the CDR3 reads CASSLIYGSSYEQYF. CDR3 sequence (DNA): TGTGCCAGCAGTTTAATATACGGGAGCTCCTACGAGCAGTACTTC. This chain links TRBV27 with TRBJ2-7, with D perhaps matching TRBD2 (6 bases). Looked up from germline, CDR1 is MNHEY and CDR2 is SMNVEV (reference sequence). Trimming took off 2 bases at V and 0 bases at J, with 11 bases between the two ends. This CDR3 contains 15 residues.